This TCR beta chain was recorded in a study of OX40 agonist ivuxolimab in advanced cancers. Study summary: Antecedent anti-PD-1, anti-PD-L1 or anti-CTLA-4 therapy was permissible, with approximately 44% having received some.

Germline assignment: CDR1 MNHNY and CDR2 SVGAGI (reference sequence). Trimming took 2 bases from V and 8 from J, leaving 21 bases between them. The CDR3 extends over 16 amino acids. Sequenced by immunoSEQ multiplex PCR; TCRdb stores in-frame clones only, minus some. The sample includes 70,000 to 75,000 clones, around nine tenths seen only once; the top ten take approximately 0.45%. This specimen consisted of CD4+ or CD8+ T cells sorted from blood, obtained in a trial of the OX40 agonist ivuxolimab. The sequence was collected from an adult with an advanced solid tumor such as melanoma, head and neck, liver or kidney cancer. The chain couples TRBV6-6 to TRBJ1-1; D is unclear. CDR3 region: CASSYPEMWERSEAFF. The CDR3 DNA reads TGTGCCAGCAGTTACCCAGAAATGTGGGAACGATCAGAAGCTTTCTTT.